One TCR beta chain is described in this entry. The data were obtained in a study of cytomegalovirus exposure and HLA in healthy donors. Using immunoSEQ multiplex PCR, the repertoire was profiled, and TCRdb retains in-frame clones only, with some absent. Of around 300,000 clones listed, 80% to 90% were seen once; the top ten hold about 1%. Germline lookup yields CDR1 SQVTM and CDR2 ANQGSEA. The CDR3 covers 14 residues. Trimming removed 2 bases at V and 5 bases at J, with 16 bases between. This TCR derives from a woman aged 18-30 years in good health and CMV-seronegative. Specimen: PBMCs. This chain connects TRBV29-1 to TRBJ2-7; maybe TRBD1 (6 bases). The CDR3 sequence: CSVERSRGTDEQYF. The CDR3, as DNA: TGCAGCGTTGAAAGGAGCAGGGGTACGGACGAGCAGTACTTC.